Sequencing of this T cell receptor beta chain was carried out in a study of blood T cell repertoires in COVID-19. Background on the study: COVID-19 samples from acute and convalescent phases originated in the United States, Italy and Spain. Sources were T cells, B-cell-depleted T cells, or PBMCs; the material itself was cDNA or gDNA.

V was pared by 2 bases and J by 4 bases, with 6 bases between. Germline CDR1 and CDR2: SGHTA and FQGNSA. The CDR3 has 12 amino acids. TCRdb's copy holds only in-frame clones and misses some; the assay was immunoSEQ multiplex PCR. The repertoire holds 230,000 or so clones, with roughly 87% as singletons. Input material: peripheral blood. The chain couples TRBV7-2 to TRBJ2-7; D unclear. The origin of this receptor is a man aged 35-49 years with active or convalescent COVID-19. CDR3 nucleotides: TGTGCCAGCAGCTTACTAACTTACGAGCAGTACTTC. Translated, it gives CASSLLTYEQYF. Full variable domain (rest looked up from reference TRBV7-2 and TRBJ2-7): GAGVSQSPSNKVTEKGKDVELRCDPISGHTALYWYRQSLGQGLEFLIYFQGNSAPDKSGLPSDRFSAERTGGSVSTLTIQRTQQEDSAVYLCASSLLTYEQYFGPGTRLTVT.